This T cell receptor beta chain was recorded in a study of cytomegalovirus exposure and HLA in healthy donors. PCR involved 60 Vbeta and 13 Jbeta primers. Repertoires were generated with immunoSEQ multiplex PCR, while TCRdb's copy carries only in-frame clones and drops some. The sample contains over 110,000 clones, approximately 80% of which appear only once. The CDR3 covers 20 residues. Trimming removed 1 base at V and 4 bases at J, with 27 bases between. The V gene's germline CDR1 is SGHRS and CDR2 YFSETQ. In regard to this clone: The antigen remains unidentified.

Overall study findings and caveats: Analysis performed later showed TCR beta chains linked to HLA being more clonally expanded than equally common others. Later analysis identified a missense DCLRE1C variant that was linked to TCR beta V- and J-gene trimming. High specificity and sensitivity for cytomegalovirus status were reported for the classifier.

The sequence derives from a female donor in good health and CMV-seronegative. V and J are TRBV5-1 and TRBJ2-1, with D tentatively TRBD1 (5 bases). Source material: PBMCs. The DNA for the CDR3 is TGCGCCAGCAGCTTGCGCCCCCTTCCGGCGACAGTTACTTCATACAATGAGCAGTTCTTC. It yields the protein CASSLRPLPATVTSYNEQFF.